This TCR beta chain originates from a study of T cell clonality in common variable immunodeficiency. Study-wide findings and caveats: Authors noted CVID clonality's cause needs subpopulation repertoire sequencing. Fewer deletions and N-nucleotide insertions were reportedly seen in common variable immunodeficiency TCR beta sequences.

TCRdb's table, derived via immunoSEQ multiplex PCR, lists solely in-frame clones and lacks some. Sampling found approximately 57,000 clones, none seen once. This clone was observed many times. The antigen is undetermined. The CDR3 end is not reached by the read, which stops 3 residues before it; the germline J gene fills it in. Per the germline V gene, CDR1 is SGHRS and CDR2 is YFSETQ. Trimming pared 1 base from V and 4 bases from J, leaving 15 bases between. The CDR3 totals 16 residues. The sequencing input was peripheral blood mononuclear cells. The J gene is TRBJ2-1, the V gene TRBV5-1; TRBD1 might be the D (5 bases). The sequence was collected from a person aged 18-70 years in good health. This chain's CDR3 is CASSLWETGSYNEQFF. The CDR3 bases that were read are TGCGCCAGCAGCTTGTGGGAAACAGGCTCTTACAATGAG.